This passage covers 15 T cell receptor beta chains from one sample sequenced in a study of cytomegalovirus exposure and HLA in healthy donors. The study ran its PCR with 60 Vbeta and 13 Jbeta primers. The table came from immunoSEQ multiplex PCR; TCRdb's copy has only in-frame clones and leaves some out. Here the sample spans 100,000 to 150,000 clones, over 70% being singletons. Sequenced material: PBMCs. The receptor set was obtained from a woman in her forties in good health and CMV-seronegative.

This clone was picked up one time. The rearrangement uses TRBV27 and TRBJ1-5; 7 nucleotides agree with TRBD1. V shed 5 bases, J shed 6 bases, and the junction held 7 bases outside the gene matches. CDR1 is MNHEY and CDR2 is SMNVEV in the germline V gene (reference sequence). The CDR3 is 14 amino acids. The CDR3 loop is CASSRQGGTQPQHF. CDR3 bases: TGTGCCAGCAGTCGACAGGGCGGCACTCAGCCCCAGCATTTT.

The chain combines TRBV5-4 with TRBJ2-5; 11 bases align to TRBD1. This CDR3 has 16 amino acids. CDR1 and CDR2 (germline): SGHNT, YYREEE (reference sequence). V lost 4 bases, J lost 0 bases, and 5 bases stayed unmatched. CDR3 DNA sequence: TGTGCCAGCAGCCCTGGGACAGGGGGTTACCAAGAGACCCAGTACTTC. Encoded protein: CASSPGTGGYQETQYF.

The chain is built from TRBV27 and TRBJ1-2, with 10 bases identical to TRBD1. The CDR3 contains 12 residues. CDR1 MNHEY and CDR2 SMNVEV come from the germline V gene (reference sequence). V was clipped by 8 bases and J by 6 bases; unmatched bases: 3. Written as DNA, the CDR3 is TGTGCCAGCCAGACAGGGGGCAATGGCTACACCTTC. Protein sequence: CASQTGGNGYTF.

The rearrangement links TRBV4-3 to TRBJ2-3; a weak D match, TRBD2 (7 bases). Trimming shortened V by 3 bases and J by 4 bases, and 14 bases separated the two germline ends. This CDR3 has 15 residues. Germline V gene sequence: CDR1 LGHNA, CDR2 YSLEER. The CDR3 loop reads CASSQGGAPPDTQYF. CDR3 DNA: TGCGCCAGCAGCCAGGGGGGGGCGCCACCAGATACGCAGTATTTT.

CDR3 bases: TGCGCCAGCAGCTTGGCAGGGGGCCCCTCCTACAATGAGCAGTTCTTC. Protein: CASSLAGGPSYNEQFF. V gene TRBV5-1 combines with J gene TRBJ2-1; 8 positions agree with TRBD1. This CDR3 comprises 16 residues. The junction had 2 bases not matched to a gene; V was cut back by 0 bases and J by 0 bases. Germline V gene lookup returns CDR1 SGHRS and CDR2 YFSETQ.

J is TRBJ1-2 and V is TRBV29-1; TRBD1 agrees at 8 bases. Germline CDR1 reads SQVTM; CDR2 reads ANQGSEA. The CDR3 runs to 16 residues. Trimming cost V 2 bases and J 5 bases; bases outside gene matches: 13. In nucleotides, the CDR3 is TGCAGCGTTGAAATCTCAGGACAGGGCGAGTGGTATGGCTACACCTTC. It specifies CSVEISGQGEWYGYTF.

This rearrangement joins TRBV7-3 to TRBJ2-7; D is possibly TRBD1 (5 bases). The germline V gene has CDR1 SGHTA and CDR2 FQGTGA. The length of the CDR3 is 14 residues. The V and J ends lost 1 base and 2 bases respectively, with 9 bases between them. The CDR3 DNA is TGTGCCAGCAGCTTAAACCAGGGCCCCTACGAGCAGTACTTC. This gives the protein CASSLNQGPYEQYF.

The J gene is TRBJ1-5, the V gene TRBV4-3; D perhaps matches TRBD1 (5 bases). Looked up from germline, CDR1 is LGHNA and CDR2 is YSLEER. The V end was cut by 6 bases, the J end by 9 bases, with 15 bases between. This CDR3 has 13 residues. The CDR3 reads CASSRDGGGPQHF. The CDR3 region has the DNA TGCGCCAGCAGTCGGGACGGGGGAGGGCCCCAGCATTTT.

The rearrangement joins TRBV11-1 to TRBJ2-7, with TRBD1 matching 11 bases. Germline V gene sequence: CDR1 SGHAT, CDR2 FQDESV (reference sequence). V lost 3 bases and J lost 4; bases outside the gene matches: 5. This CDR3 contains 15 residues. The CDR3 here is CASSLGQGEVYEQYF. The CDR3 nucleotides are TGTGCCAGCAGCTTGGGACAGGGGGAAGTATACGAGCAGTACTTC.

The CDR3 DNA reads as TGTGCCAGCATGGGACAGGGGAGGACTGAAGCTTTCTTT. As protein: CASMGQGRTEAFF. The chain combines TRBV2 with TRBJ1-1, with TRBD1 matching over 10 bases. This CDR3 has 13 amino acids. V was pared by 7 bases and J by 5 bases, with 4 bases of the junction left unmatched. In germline, CDR1 is SNHLY, CDR2 FYNNEI.

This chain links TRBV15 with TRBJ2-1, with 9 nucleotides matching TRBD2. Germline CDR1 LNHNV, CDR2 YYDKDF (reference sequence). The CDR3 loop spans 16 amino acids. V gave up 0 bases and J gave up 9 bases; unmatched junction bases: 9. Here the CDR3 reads CATSRDPSGVTSEQFF. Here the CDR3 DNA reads TGTGCCACCAGCAGAGACCCTAGCGGGGTGACAAGTGAGCAGTTCTTC.

The CDR3 DNA is TGCGCCAGCAGCCAAGCCCGGACTAGCGGGGGGGCAGATACGCAGTATTTT. This gives the protein CASSQARTSGGADTQYF. The chain joins TRBV4-3 to TRBJ2-3, with 15 bases fitting TRBD2. From germline, CDR1 is LGHNA and CDR2 YSLEER. Trimming took 1 base from V and 4 from J; bases not matched to a gene: 3. CDR3 length equals 17 residues.

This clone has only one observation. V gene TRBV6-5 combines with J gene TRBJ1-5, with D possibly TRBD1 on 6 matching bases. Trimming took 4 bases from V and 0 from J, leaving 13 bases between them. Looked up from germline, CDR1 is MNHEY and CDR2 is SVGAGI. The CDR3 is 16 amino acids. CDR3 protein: CASSFPTGPSNQPQHF. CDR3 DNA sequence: TGTGCCAGCAGTTTCCCGACAGGTCCTAGCAATCAGCCCCAGCATTTT.

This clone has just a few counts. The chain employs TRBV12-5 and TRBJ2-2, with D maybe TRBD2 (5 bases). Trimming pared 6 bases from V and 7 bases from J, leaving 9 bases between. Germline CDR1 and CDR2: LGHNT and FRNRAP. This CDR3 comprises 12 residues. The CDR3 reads CASGPGVGELFF. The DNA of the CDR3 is TGTGCTAGTGGCCCCGGGGTCGGGGAGCTGTTTTTT.

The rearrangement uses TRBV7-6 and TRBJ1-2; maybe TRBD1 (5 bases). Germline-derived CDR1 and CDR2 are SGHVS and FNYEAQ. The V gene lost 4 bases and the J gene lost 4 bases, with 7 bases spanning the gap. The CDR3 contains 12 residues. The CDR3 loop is CASSYDSYGYTF. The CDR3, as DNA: TGTGCCAGCAGCTACGACAGCTATGGCTACACCTTC. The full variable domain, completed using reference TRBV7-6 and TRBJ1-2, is GAGVSQSPRYKVTKRGQDVALRCDPISGHVSLYWYRQALGQGPEFLTYFNYEAQQDKSGLPNDRFSAERPEGSISTLTIQRTEQRDSAMYRCASSYDSYGYTFGSGTRLTVV.